This T cell receptor beta chain was captured by sequencing in a study of T cells in Graves' hyperthyroidism and ophthalmopathy. General study findings and limits: Patients with ophthalmopathy were separated from those with stable hyperthyroidism by a 13 V-J model. Blood also showed most of the thyroid clonotypes that were expanded above 0.001.

Regions amplified from RNA transcripts were the TCR beta CDR3 regions. TCR CDR3 regions were first amplified by RT-PCR with HTBI primers. TCRdb re-derived calls from the multiplex PCR reads in MiXCR, one entry per CDR3 protein. The repertoire holds fewer than 700,000 distinct CDR3 sequences, with roughly a sixth as singletons. This clonotype was seen a few times. Antigen unknown. Germline assignment: CDR1 MGHDK and CDR2 SYGVNS. Trimming cost V 6 bases and J 10 bases, with 19 bases left between them. There are 15 residues in the CDR3. This sample holds PBMCs from roughly 10 ml fresh peripheral blood. This clonotype was obtained from a woman between 18 and 29 years old with Graves' ophthalmopathy. The sample comprised blood. V gene TRBV25-1 combines with J gene TRBJ1-6; TRBD1 is a possible D gene (5 bases). The CDR3 is CASRKNEGSGSPLHF. CDR3 DNA: TGTGCCAGCAGGAAAAACGAGGGGTCGGGGTCACCCCTCCACTTT.